Below, 21 T cell receptor beta chains from the same sample are listed, as sequenced in a study of Ad26.COV2.S vaccination and SARS-CoV-2 variants. Treatment described: approximately 18 received Ad26.COV2.S at low or high dose, single or two shots; roughly five received placebo; per-sample allocation not given. Day 63 following the first vaccine or placebo injection was when the samples were taken. TCRdb's copy holds only in-frame clones and misses some; the assay was immunoSEQ multiplex PCR. The table shows 320,000 or so clones, with 90% occurring only once. The specimen was peripheral blood, collected in a trial of Ad26.COV2.S vaccine versus placebo. The receptor set was obtained from a person aged 18-65 years who received the Ad26.COV2.S COVID-19 vaccine or a placebo.

The chain is built from TRBV6-2 or TRBV6-3 and TRBJ2-7; perhaps TRBD1 as D (5 bases). V was pared by 0 bases and J by 3 bases, with 18 bases between. The CDR3 spans 17 residues. Germline CDR1 is MNHEY and CDR2 is SVGEGT. The CDR3 loop is CASSYSIGQTRVYEQYV. The CDR3 DNA reads as TGTGCCAGCAGTTACTCGATAGGGCAGACCAGGGTCTACGAGCAGTACGTC.

The V gene is TRBV4-3, the J gene TRBJ2-2, with D possibly called TRBD1 or TRBD2 (6 bases each). CDR3 length: 14 residues. The V end was cut by 4 bases, the J end by 9 bases, with 15 bases between. Germline CDR1 is LGHNA and CDR2 is YSLEER. CDR3 DNA sequence: TGCGCCAGCAGCCCCCAGACGGGGGCCCGGGAGCTGTTTTTT. Its protein product is CASSPQTGARELFF.

CDR3 sequence: CASHSVGFLNTEAFF. In nucleotides, the CDR3 is TGTGCCAGCCACTCGGTGGGTTTTTTGAACACTGAAGCTTTCTTT. The J gene is TRBJ1-1, the V gene TRBV19; no firm D call. The ends were cut back, 9 bases at V and 0 bases at J, with 17 bases in the middle. This CDR3 spans 15 amino acids. The germline V gene encodes CDR1 LNHDA and CDR2 SQIVND (reference sequence).

Only one count was recorded for this clone. V is TRBV28 and J is TRBJ1-1, with D unclear. Per the germline V gene, CDR1 is MDHEN and CDR2 is SYDVKM. Trimming left V 2 bases short and J 2 bases short, with 15 bases between. This CDR3 comprises 16 residues. CDR3 DNA sequence: TGTGCCAGCAGTTTACCCTCCGCTTCCGGCAACACTGAAGCTTTCTTT. Protein: CASSLPSASGNTEAFF.

This chain links TRBV2 with TRBJ2-1, with a tentative D call TRBD1 (5 bases). Trimming took off 6 bases at V and 2 bases at J, with 14 bases between the two ends. Germline V gene lookup returns CDR1 SNHLY and CDR2 FYNNEI. The CDR3 sequence is 15 residues long. The CDR3 coding sequence is TGTGCCAGCAGACCCACAGGCCCCACCTACAATGAGCAGTTCTTC. Encoded protein: CASRPTGPTYNEQFF. The full variable domain, with the rest looked up from reference TRBV2 and TRBJ2-1, is EPEVTQTPSHQVTQMGQEVILRCVPISNHLYFYWYRQILGQKVEFLVSFYNNEISEKSEIFDDQFSVERPDGSNFTLKIRSTKLEDSAMYFCASRPTGPTYNEQFFGPGTRLTVL.

The chain is built from TRBV27 and TRBJ2-2, with D perhaps matching TRBD2 (7 bases). Germline CDR1 is MNHEY and CDR2 is SMNVEV (reference sequence). Trimming pared 7 bases from V and 6 bases from J, leaving 15 bases between. This CDR3 spans 14 amino acids. The CDR3 nucleotides are TGTGCCAGCAAAGTCAGGGGAGGGCCCGGGGAGCTGTTTTTT. Its protein is CASKVRGGPGELFF.

This sequence joins TRBV7-2 and TRBJ2-1; D may be TRBD2 (6 bases). V was cut by 8 bases and J by 0 bases, with 14 bases left in between. CDR3 length: 15 residues. Germline loops: CDR1 SGHTA, CDR2 FQGNSA. In DNA, the CDR3 is TGTGCCAGCCGGGGGTCGGGGAGCTCCTACAATGAGCAGTTCTTC. This sequence encodes CASRGSGSSYNEQFF.

Notes on this clone: The junction departs from germline at one end; a sequencing error may be responsible. Other DNA sequences in the sample encode the same CDR3. The CDR3 DNA sequence: TGTGCCAGCAGTTTAGGGGGCTCTGGGGCCAACGTCCTGACTTTC. The encoded protein is CASSLGGSGANVLTF. The chain recombines TRBV7-9 with TRBJ2-6, with a possible D match to TRBD1 (6 bases). The CDR3 is made up of 15 amino acids. CDR1 and CDR2 (germline): SEHNR, FQNEAQ (reference sequence).

The chain couples TRBV19 to TRBJ1-5; 7 nucleotides match TRBD1. The germline V gene encodes CDR1 LNHDA and CDR2 SQIVND (reference sequence). The CDR3 sequence is 15 residues long. Unmatched junction bases numbered 7, after V lost 3 bases and J lost 5 bases. CDR3 DNA: TGTGCCAGTAGTATCGGCGGGACAGCGCATCAGCCCCAGCATTTT. Translated: CASSIGGTAHQPQHF.

This chain uses TRBV18 with TRBJ1-4; possibly TRBD1 for D (6 bases). Per germline, CDR1 KGHSH and CDR2 LQKENI. The V end was cut by 4 bases, the J end by 8 bases, with 23 bases between. The CDR3 is 17 amino acids. The CDR3 nucleotides read TGTGCCAGCTCACTTCTTGGTTTCGAGGGGGGCTGGGAAAAACTGTTTTTT. Protein sequence: CASSLLGFEGGWEKLFF.

The chain uses TRBV7-9 and TRBJ2-3; D may be TRBD2 (6 bases). The CDR3 extends over 14 amino acids. V was cut by 5 bases and J by 2 bases, with 11 bases left in between. Germline loops: CDR1 SEHNR, CDR2 FQNEAQ (reference sequence). The CDR3 loop is CASSGGFPTDTQYF. The CDR3 DNA reads TGTGCCAGCAGCGGGGGGTTCCCCACAGATACGCAGTATTTT.

This chain links TRBV10-3 with TRBJ1-2; TRBD1 is a possible D gene (5 bases). The CDR3 has 13 amino acids. The V gene lost 11 bases and the J gene lost 3 bases, with 16 bases spanning the gap. From germline, CDR1 is ENHRY and CDR2 SYGVKD. Here the CDR3 reads CAASQGGDYGYTF. CDR3 in DNA: TGTGCCGCTTCTCAGGGAGGCGACTATGGCTACACCTTC.

The genes are TRBV7-8 and TRBJ1-1; 8 bases align to TRBD1. The V gene end was trimmed by 1 base and the J gene end by 1 base; junction bases not matched to a gene: 5. The CDR3 is 16 amino acids. Germline V gene sequence: CDR1 SGHVS, CDR2 FQNEAQ. This CDR3 reads CASSLGAGGWNTEAFF. CDR3 nucleotides: TGTGCCAGCAGCTTAGGGGCAGGGGGCTGGAACACTGAAGCTTTCTTT.

The chain couples TRBV7-2 to TRBJ1-5; 10 bases align to TRBD1. Trimming removed 5 bases from V and 3 bases from J; junction bases left unmatched: 4. The germline gives CDR1 SGHTA, CDR2 FQGNSA. The CDR3 loop spans 15 amino acids. CDR3: CASSPTGGFNQPQHF. DNA for the CDR3: TGTGCCAGCAGCCCGACAGGGGGCTTCAATCAGCCCCAGCATTTT. Full variable domain (remainder filled in from reference TRBV7-2 and TRBJ1-5): GAGVSQSPSNKVTEKGKDVELRCDPISGHTALYWYRQSLGQGLEFLIYFQGNSAPDKSGLPSDRFSAERTGGSVSTLTIQRTQQEDSAVYLCASSPTGGFNQPQHFGDGTRLSIL.

This chain links TRBV6-5 with TRBJ1-1; D remains unclear. V lost 7 bases to trimming and J lost 6 bases, with 12 bases between them. The CDR3 totals 12 residues. Per the germline V gene, CDR1 is MNHEY and CDR2 is SVGAGI. In DNA, the CDR3 is TGTGCCAGCACCACGGGTCCTCCTGAAGCTTTCTTT. Amino acids: CASTTGPPEAFF.

The chain links TRBV12-3 or TRBV12-4 to TRBJ2-3, with TRBD1 as a possible D gene (6 bases). The V and J ends lost 2 bases and 3 bases respectively, with 6 bases between them. This CDR3 is 13 amino acids long. Written as DNA, the CDR3 is TGTGCCAGCAGTTTAAGGGGGACAGATACGCAGTATTTT. This gives the protein CASSLRGTDTQYF.

The chain carries TRBV7-9 and TRBJ2-3; 8 nucleotides line up with TRBD2. J was trimmed by 1 base and V by 5 bases; bases with no gene match: 5. The germline CDR1 and CDR2 sequences are SEHNR and FQNEAQ (reference sequence). CDR3 length equals 15 residues. CDR3 coding DNA: TGTGCCAGCAGCCAAACTAGCGGAGGCACAGATACGCAGTATTTT. It encodes CASSQTSGGTDTQYF. The whole variable domain, filled in from reference TRBV7-9 and TRBJ2-3, reads DTGVSQNPRHKITKRGQNVTFRCDPISEHNRLYWYRQTLGQGPEFLTYFQNEAQLEKSRLLSDRFSAERPKGSFSTLEIQRTEQGDSAMYLCASSQTSGGTDTQYFGPGTRLTVL.

V gene TRBV7-9 combines with J gene TRBJ1-1, with D unclear. With 11 bases removed from V and 8 bases from J, the gap between germline ends came to 21 bases. Germline CDR1 is SEHNR and CDR2 is FQNEAQ (reference sequence). This CDR3 is built from 13 residues. The CDR3 DNA is TGTGCCGCCGATAAGGACGGCGGCGACGAAGCTTTCTTT. Encoded protein: CAADKDGGDEAFF.

The rearrangement uses TRBV5-5 and TRBJ2-7; the D is unclear. Trimming took 4 bases from V and 0 from J, leaving 17 bases between them. The germline V gene has CDR1 SGHKS and CDR2 YYEKEE (reference sequence). This CDR3 spans 16 amino acids. CDR3 loop: CASSGERVGLSYEQYF. In nucleotides, the CDR3 is TGTGCCAGCAGCGGAGAACGGGTTGGGCTCTCCTACGAGCAGTACTTC. The variable domain in full, with the rest retrieved from reference TRBV5-5 and TRBJ2-7, is DAGVTQSPTHLIKTRGQQVTLRCSPISGHKSVSWYQQVLGQGPQFIFQYYEKEERGRGNFPDRFSARQFPNYSSELNVNALLLGDSALYLCASSGERVGLSYEQYFGPGTRLTVT.

The chain employs TRBV18 and TRBJ2-7; D gene ambiguous. The germline gives CDR1 KGHSH, CDR2 LQKENI. V lost 6 bases and J 5 bases, leaving 17 bases between the germline ends. The CDR3 totals 14 residues. CDR3 sequence reads: CASSTKVSKDEQYF. CDR3 nucleotides: TGTGCCAGCTCCACGAAGGTTTCGAAAGACGAGCAGTACTTC.

The J gene is TRBJ1-1, the V gene TRBV7-2; a weak D match, TRBD1 (5 bases). The CDR3 loop spans 14 amino acids. Germline loops: CDR1 SGHTA, CDR2 FQGNSA. Trimming stripped 5 bases from V and 7 bases from J, with 17 bases between. CDR3 DNA: TGTGCCAGCAGCCCCGCCATGGCAGGGCTTGAAGCTTTCTTT. It codes for CASSPAMAGLEAFF.